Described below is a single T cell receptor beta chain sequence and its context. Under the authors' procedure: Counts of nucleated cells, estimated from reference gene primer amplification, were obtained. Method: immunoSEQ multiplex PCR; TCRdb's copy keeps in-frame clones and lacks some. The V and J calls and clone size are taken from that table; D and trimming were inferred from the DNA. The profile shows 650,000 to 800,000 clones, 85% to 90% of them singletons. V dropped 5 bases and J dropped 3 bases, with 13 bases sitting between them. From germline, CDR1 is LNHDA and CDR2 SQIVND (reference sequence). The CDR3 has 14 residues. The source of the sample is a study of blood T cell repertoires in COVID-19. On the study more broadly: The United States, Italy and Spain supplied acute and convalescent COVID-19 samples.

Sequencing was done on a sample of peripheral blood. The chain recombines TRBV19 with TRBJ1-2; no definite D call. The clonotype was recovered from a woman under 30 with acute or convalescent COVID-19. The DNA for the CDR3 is TGTGCCAGTAGTCCCGCCGGAGGGTACTATGGCTACACCTTC. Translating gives CASSPAGGYYGYTF.